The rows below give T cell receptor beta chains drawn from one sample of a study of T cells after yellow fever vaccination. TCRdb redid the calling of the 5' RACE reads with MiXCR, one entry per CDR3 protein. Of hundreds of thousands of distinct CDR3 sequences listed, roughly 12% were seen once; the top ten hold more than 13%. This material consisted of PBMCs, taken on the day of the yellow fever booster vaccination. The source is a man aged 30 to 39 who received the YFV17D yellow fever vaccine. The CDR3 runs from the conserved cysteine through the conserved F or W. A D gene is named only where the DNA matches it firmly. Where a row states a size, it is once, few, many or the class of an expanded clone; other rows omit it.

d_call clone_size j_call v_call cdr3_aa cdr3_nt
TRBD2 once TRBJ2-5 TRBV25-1 CASSDGRTGGPETQYF TGTGCCAGCAGTGATGGGCGTACGGGAGGGCCAGAGACCCAGTACTTC
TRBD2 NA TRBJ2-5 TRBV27 CASSLGGLGAQYF TGTGCCAGCAGTTTGGGGGGGTTAGGGGCCCAGTACTTC
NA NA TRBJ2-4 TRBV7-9 CASSLGSGILAKNIQYF TGTGCCAGCAGCTTAGGTTCAGGGATTCTAGCCAAAAACATTCAGTACTTC
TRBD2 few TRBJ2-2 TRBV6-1 CASRDSGRTGELFF TGTGCCAGCAGGGATAGCGGGAGGACCGGGGAGCTGTTTTTT
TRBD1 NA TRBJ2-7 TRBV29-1 CSVEGSGTGSYEQYF TGCAGCGTTGAAGGGTCCGGGACAGGTTCCTACGAGCAGTACTTC
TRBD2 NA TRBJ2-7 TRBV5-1 CASSLSSSGKGEQYF TGCGCCAGCAGCTTGTCTTCTAGCGGGAAAGGCGAGCAGTACTTC
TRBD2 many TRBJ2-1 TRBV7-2 CASQASGYNEQFF TGTGCCAGCCAGGCTAGCGGCTACAATGAGCAGTTCTTC
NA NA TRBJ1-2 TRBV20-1 CSARAGPENYGYTF TGCAGTGCTAGAGCAGGGCCGGAAAACTATGGCTACACCTTC
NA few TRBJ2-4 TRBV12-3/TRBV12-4 CASSSYSGGRRNIQYF TGTGCCAGCAGTTCTTACTCCGGGGGGCGCAGAAACATTCAGTACTTC
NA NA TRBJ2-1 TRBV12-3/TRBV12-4 CASRSQAGSYNEQFF TGTGCCAGCAGGAGTCAGGCGGGCTCCTACAATGAGCAGTTCTTC
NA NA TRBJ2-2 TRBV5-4 CASSLVMRGTGELFF TGTGCCAGCAGCTTGGTCATGCGAGGCACCGGGGAGCTGTTTTTT
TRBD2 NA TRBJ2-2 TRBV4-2 CASSQVLPLAANTGELFF TGTGCCAGCAGCCAAGTCCTTCCACTAGCGGCGAACACCGGGGAGCTGTTTTTT
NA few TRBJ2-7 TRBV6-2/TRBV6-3 CASSPLRVAYEQYF TGTGCCAGCAGCCCCCTCCGGGTGGCCTACGAGCAGTACTTC
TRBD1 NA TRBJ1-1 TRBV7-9 CASSLGQGGLGTEAFF TGTGCCAGCAGCCTCGGACAGGGGGGTTTGGGCACTGAAGCTTTCTTT
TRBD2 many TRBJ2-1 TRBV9 CASSVGGSYNEQFF TGTGCCAGCAGCGTCGGCGGGAGCTACAATGAGCAGTTCTTC
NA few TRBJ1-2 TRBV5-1 CASSLDPRARYGYTF TGCGCCAGCAGCTTGGATCCCCGGGCGAGGTATGGCTACACCTTC
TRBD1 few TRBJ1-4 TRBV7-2 CASSLNPRGLDEKLFF TGTGCCAGCAGCTTAAATCCCAGGGGGCTCGATGAAAAACTGTTTTTT
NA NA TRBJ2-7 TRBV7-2 CASSSYLVGEQYF TGTGCCAGCAGCAGCTATTTGGTAGGCGAGCAGTACTTC
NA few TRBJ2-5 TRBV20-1 CSARPGLEETQYF TGCAGTGCTAGACCCGGACTGGAAGAGACCCAGTACTTC
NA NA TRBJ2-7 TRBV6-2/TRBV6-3 CASSTGSVYEQYF TGTGCCAGCAGTACAGGGAGTGTCTACGAGCAGTACTTC
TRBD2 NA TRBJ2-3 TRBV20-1 CSARPSGSTDTQYF TGCAGTGCTAGACCTAGCGGAAGCACAGATACGCAGTATTTT
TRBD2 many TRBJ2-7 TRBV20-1 CSARAAALRGDEQYF TGCAGTGCTAGGGCTGCGGCCCTCCGGGGGGACGAGCAGTACTTC
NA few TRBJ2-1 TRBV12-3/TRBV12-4 CASSPISSYNEQFF TGTGCCAGCAGCCCTATTAGCTCCTACAATGAGCAGTTCTTC
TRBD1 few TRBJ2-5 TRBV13 CASSLGAQGEETQYF TGTGCCAGCAGCTTAGGAGCACAGGGGGAAGAGACCCAGTACTTC
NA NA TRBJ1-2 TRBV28 CATAGAYGYTF TGTGCCACTGCAGGTGCTTATGGCTACACCTTC
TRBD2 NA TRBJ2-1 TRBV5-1 CASSWSGSTYNEQFF TGCGCCAGCAGCTGGAGCGGGAGTACGTACAATGAGCAGTTCTTC
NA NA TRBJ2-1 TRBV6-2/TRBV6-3 CASSLFRTPKYNEQFF TGTGCCAGCAGTTTATTCCGGACCCCCAAGTACAATGAGCAGTTCTTC
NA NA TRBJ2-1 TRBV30 CAWSVAGRGFNEQFF TGTGCCTGGAGTGTAGCGGGAAGGGGGTTCAATGAGCAGTTCTTC
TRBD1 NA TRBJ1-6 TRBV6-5 CASSYLGDRADSPLHF TGTGCCAGCAGTTACCTCGGGGACAGGGCGGATTCACCCCTCCACTTT
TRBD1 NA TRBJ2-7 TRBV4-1 CASSHIGQGYYEQYF TGCGCCAGCAGCCACATCGGACAGGGCTACTACGAGCAGTACTTC
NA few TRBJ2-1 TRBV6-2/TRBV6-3 CASTPGDPLFF TGTGCCAGCACCCCGGGGGACCCGCTGTTCTTC
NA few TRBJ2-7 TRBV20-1 CSATEFSGSYEQYF TGCAGTGCTACCGAGTTTAGCGGCTCCTACGAGCAGTACTTC
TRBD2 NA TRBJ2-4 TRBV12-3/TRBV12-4 CASSSAGLAGFRYF TGTGCCAGCAGTTCGGCGGGACTAGCGGGATTTCGGTACTTC
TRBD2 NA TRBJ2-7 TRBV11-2 CASSLDPAGDSYEQYF TGTGCCAGCAGCTTAGATCCGGCGGGGGACTCCTACGAGCAGTACTTC
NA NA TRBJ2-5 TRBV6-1 CASREGGNEETQYF TGTGCCAGCAGAGAAGGCGGGAACGAAGAGACCCAGTACTTC
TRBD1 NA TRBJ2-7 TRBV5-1 CASSLRTGVYEQYF TGCGCCAGCAGCTTACGGACAGGGGTCTACGAGCAGTACTTC
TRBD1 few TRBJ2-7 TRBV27 CASSPGPRTGDPYEQYF TGTGCCAGCAGTCCAGGTCCCCGGACAGGGGACCCCTACGAGCAGTACTTC
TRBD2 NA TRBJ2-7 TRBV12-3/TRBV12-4 CASRGGTSVSYEQYF TGTGCCAGCAGGGGGGGGACTAGCGTTTCCTACGAGCAGTACTTC
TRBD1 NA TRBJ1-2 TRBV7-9 CAINQGANYGYTF TGTGCCATCAATCAGGGGGCGAACTATGGCTACACCTTC
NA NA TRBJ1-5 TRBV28 CASSIEQLNQPQHF TGTGCCAGCAGTATCGAGCAGCTCAATCAGCCCCAGCATTTT
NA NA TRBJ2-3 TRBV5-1 CASSLSSRDTQYF TGCGCCAGCAGCTTGAGCTCGAGAGATACGCAGTATTTT
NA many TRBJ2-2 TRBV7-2 CASSFGAYRETGELFF TGTGCCAGCAGCTTTGGGGCTTACAGGGAAACCGGGGAGCTGTTTTTT
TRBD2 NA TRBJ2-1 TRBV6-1 CASTQGREGTEQFF TGTGCCAGCACCCAGGGGCGGGAGGGAACTGAGCAGTTCTTC